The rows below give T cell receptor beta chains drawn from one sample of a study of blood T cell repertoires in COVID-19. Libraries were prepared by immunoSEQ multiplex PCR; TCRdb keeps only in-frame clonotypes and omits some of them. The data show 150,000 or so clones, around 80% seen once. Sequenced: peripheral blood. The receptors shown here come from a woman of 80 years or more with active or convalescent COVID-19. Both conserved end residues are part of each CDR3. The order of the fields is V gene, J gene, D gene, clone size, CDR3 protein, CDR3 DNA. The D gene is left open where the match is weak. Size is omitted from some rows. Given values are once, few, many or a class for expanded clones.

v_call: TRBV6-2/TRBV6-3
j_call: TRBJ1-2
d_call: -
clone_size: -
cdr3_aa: CASSIRRPELLYGYTF
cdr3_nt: TGTGCCAGCAGTATTCGACGACCGGAATTACTATATGGCTACACCTTC

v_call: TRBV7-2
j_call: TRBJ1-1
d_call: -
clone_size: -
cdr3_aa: CASSLVVSGGLNTEAFF
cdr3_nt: TGTGCCAGCAGCTTAGTCGTGTCAGGAGGTCTGAACACTGAAGCTTTCTTT

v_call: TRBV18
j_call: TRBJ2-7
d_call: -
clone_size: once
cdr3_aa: CASSPEGGAPYEQYF
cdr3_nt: TGTGCCAGCTCACCAGAGGGGGGGGCACCCTACGAGCAGTACTTC

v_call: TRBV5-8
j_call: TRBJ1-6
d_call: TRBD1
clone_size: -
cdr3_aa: CASSQTGGRNNSPLHF
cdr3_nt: TGTGCCAGCAGCCAGACAGGGGGGAGGAATAATTCACCCCTCCACTTT

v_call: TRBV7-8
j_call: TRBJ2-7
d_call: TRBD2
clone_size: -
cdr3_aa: CASSATSGGSYEQYF
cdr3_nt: TGTGCCAGCAGCGCGACTAGCGGGGGAAGCTACGAGCAGTACTTC

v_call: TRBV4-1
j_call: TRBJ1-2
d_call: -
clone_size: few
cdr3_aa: CASSQDSGIYGYTF
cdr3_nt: TGCGCCAGCAGCCAAGATTCAGGGATCTATGGCTACACCTTC

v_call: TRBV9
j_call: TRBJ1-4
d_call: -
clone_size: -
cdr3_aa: CASSATVSNEKLFF
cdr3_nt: TGTGCCAGCAGCGCGACAGTCTCTAATGAAAAACTGTTTTTT

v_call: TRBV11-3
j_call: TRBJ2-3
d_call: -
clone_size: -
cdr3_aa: CASSLGELDTQYF
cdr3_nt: TGTGCCAGCAGCTTAGGCGAATTAGATACGCAGTATTTT

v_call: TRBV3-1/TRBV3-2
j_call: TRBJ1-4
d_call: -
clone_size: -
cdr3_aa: CASSQLGGTNEKLFF
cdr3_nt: TGTGCCAGCAGCCAACTAGGCGGGACTAATGAAAAACTGTTTTTT

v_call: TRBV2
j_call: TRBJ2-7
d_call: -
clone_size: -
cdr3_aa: CASRGLGATYEQYF
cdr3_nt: TGTGCCAGCAGGGGCCTTGGGGCCACTTACGAGCAGTACTTC

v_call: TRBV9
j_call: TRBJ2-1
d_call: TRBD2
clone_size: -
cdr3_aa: CASSALAGGHIPNEQFF
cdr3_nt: TGTGCCAGCAGCGCCCTAGCGGGGGGGCATATTCCCAATGAGCAGTTCTTC

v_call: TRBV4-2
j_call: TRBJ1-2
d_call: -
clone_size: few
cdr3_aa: CASSQDPGDYGYTF
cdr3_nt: TGTGCCAGCAGCCAAGATCCAGGGGACTATGGCTACACCTTC

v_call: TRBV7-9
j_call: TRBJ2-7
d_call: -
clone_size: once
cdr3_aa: CASSLRDTSYEQYF
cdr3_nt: TGTGCCAGCAGCTTAAGGGACACCTCCTACGAGCAGTACTTC

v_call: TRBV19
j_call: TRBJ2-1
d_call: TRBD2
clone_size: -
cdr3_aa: CASSIGGASGAPSYNEQFF
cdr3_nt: TGTGCCAGTAGTATCGGTGGAGCTAGCGGGGCCCCCTCCTACAATGAGCAGTTCTTC

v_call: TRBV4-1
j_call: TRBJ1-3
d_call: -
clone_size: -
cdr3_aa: CASSQLTGAGNSGNTIYF
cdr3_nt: TGCGCCAGCAGCCAACTTACAGGCGCCGGCAACTCTGGAAACACCATATATTTT

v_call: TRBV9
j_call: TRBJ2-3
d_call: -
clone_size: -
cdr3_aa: CASSVVGGRTSTDTQYF
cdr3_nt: TGTGCCAGCAGCGTTGTGGGGGGAAGGACTAGCACAGATACGCAGTATTTT

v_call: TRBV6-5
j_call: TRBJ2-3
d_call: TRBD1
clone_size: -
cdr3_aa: CASSTQGKDTQYF
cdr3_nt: TGTGCCAGCAGTACACAGGGGAAAGATACGCAGTATTTT

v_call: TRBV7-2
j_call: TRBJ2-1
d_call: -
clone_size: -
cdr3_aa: CASSLAGGYNEQFF
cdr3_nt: TGTGCCAGCAGCTTAGCGGGGGGCTACAATGAGCAGTTCTTC

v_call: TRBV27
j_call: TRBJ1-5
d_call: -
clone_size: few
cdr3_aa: CASSLLTGNQPQHF
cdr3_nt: TGTGCCAGCAGTCTCTTGACAGGTAATCAGCCCCAGCATTTT

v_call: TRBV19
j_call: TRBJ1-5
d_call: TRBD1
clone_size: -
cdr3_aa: CASSRTGTGNQPQHF
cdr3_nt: TGTGCCAGTAGCCGCACCGGGACAGGGAACCAGCCCCAGCATTTT

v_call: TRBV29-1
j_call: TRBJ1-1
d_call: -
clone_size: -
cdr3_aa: CSVDLYQGQNTEAFF
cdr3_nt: TGCAGCGTTGACCTATATCAGGGACAGAACACTGAAGCTTTCTTT

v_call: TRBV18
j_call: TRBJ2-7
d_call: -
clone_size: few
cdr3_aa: CASSPERPSEQYF
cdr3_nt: TGTGCCAGCTCACCAGAGCGTCCGAGCGAGCAGTACTTC

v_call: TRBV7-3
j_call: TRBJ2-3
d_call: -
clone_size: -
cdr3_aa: CASRAGSGDTQYF
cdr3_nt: TGTGCCTCCCGGGCGGGGTCAGGAGATACGCAGTATTTT

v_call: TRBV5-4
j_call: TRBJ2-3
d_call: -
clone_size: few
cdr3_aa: CASSLKGGDTQYF
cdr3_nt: TGTGCCAGCAGCTTGAAGGGGGGGGATACGCAGTATTTT

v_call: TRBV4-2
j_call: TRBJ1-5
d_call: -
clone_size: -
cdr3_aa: CASSQEMQGMQPQHF
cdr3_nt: TGTGCCAGCAGCCAAGAAATGCAGGGCATGCAGCCCCAGCATTTT

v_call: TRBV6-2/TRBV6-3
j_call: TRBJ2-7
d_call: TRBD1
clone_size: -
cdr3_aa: CASSYSQQGDKQYF
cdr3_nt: TGTGCCAGCAGTTACTCGCAGCAGGGGGATAAGCAGTACTTC

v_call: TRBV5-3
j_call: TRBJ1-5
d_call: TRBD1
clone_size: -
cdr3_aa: CARRIQGASNQPQHF
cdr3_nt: TGTGCCAGAAGGATACAGGGGGCGAGCAATCAGCCCCAGCATTTT

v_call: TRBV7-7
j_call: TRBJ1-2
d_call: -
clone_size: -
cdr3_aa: CASSFDSGYGYTF
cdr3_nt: TGTGCTAGCAGCTTCGACAGTGGATATGGCTACACCTTC

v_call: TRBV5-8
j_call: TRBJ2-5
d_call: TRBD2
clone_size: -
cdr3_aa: CASSHIVGLAVSVQETQYF
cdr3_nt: TGTGCCAGCAGCCATATAGTGGGACTAGCTGTCTCCGTCCAAGAGACCCAGTACTTC

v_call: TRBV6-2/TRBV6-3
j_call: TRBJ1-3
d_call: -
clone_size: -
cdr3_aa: CASSYSGTAIGNTIYF
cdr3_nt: TGTGCCAGCAGTTACTCGGGGACTGCAATTGGAAACACCATATATTTT

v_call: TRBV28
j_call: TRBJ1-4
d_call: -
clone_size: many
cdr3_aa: CASGRTDHATNEKLFF
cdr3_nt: TGTGCCAGCGGAAGGACAGACCACGCAACTAATGAAAAACTGTTTTTT

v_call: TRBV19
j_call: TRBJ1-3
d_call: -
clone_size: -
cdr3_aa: CASGGFPGLPSGNTIYF
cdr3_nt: TGTGCCAGTGGGGGTTTCCCGGGACTCCCCTCTGGAAACACCATATATTTT

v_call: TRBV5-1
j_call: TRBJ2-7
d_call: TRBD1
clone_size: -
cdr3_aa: CASSLGAYRDREREQYF
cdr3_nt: TGCGCCAGCAGCTTGGGGGCGTACCGGGACAGGGAACGCGAGCAGTACTTC